This T cell receptor beta chain was profiled in a study of T cells in Graves' hyperthyroidism and ophthalmopathy. The wider study: Peripheral blood collection took place at initial diagnosis, before any treatment. Study outcomes and limitations: The majority of expanded thyroid clonotypes above 0.001 also appeared in blood.

Participants, patients aged 18 to 65, had newly diagnosed hyperthyroidism with a duration under 2 months. This clonotype occurred many times. Its target is not known. RNA transcripts were the template for amplifying TCR beta CDR3 regions. The study used the HTBI primer set for a first-round RT-PCR of the TCR CDR3. One entry per CDR3 protein, called by TCRdb with MiXCR from the multiplex PCR reads. The table lists under 300,000 distinct CDR3 sequences, more than 10% of them singletons. Between the trimmed V and J ends, which lost 3 bases and 4 bases, there was a span of 18 bases. This CDR3 spans 16 amino acids. The V gene's germline CDR1 is SGHTA and CDR2 FQGNSA.

The chain carries TRBV7-2 and TRBJ1-1; possible D gene TRBD1, 5 bases. Sequences were obtained from blood. The clonotype originates from a young woman with Graves' hyperthyroidism that later progressed to Graves' ophthalmopathy. CDR3 sequence (DNA): TGTGCCAGCAGCTTCGCAGGGCTCCCCATGAGCACTGAAGCTTTCTTT. Translation gives CASSFAGLPMSTEAFF.